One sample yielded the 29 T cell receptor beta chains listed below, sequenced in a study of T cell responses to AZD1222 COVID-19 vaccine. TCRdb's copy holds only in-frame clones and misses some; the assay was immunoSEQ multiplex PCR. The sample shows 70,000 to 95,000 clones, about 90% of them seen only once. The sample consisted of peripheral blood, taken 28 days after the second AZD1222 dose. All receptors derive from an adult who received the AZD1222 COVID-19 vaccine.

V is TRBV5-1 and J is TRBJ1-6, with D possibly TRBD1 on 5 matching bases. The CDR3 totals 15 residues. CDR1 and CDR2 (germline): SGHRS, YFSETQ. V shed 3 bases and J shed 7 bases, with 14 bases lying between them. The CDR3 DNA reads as TGCGCCAGCAGCTCCGGGGCAACATCAAATTCACCCCTCCACTTT. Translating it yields CASSSGATSNSPLHF.

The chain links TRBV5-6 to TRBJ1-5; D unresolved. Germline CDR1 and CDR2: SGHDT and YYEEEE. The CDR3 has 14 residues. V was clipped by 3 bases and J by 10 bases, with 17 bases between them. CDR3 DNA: TGTGCCAGCAGCTCGGCGTGGGGATCCAGCCCCCAGCATTTT. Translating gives CASSSAWGSSPQHF.

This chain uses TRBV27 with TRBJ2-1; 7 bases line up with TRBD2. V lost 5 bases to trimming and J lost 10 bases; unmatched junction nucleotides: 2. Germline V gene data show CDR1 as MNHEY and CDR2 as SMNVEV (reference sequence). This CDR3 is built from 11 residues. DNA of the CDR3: TGTGCCAGCAGTGGGGGGGACGAGCAGTTCTTC. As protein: CASSGGDEQFF.

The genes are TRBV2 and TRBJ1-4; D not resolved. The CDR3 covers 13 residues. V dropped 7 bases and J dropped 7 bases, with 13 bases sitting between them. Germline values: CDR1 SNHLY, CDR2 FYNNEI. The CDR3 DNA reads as TGTGCCAGCACGAGGTATTCGGGTGAAAAACTGTTTTTT. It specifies CASTRYSGEKLFF. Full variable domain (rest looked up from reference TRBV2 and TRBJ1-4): EPEVTQTPSHQVTQMGQEVILRCVPISNHLYFYWYRQILGQKVEFLVSFYNNEISEKSEIFDDQFSVERPDGSNFTLKIRSTKLEDSAMYFCASTRYSGEKLFFGSGTQLSVL.

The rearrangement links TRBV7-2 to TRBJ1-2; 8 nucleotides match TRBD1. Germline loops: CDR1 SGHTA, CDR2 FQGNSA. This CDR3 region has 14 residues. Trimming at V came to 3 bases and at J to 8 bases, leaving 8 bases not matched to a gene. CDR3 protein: CASSFGQGGWGYTF. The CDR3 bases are TGTGCCAGCAGCTTCGGACAGGGAGGATGGGGCTACACCTTC.

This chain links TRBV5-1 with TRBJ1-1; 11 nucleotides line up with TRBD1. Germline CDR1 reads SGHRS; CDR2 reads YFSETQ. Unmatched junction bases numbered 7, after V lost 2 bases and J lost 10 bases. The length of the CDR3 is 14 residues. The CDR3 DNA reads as TGCGCCAGCAGCTTCCAAGGACAGGGGGCGGGAGCTTTCTTT. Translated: CASSFQGQGAGAFF.

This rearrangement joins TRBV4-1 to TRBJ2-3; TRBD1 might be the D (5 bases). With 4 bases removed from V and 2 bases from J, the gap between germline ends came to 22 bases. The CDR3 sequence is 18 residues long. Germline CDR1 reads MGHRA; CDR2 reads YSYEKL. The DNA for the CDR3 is TGCGCCAGCAGCCCAGGGCCCCTTTCAGGGCCAGACACAGATACGCAGTATTTT. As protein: CASSPGPLSGPDTDTQYF.

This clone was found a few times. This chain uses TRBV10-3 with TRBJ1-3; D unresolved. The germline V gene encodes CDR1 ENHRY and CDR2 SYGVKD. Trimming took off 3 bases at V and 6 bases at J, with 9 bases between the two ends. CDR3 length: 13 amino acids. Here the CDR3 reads CAISEGKVNTIYF. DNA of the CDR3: TGTGCCATCAGTGAAGGAAAAGTAAACACCATATATTTT.

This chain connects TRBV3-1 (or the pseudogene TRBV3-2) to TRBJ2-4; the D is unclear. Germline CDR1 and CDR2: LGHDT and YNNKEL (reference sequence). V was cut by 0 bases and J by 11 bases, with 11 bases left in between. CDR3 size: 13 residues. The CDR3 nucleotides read TGTGCCAGCAGCCAAGATAACCCCAACGTTCAGTACTTC. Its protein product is CASSQDNPNVQYF.

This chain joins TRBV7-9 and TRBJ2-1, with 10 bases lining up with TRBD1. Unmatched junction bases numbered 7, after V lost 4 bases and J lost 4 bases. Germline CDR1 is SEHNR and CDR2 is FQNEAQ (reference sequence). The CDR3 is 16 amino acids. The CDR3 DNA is TGTGCCAGCAGCTACGTGACAGGGGGCGAATACAATGAGCAGTTCTTC. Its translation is CASSYVTGGEYNEQFF.

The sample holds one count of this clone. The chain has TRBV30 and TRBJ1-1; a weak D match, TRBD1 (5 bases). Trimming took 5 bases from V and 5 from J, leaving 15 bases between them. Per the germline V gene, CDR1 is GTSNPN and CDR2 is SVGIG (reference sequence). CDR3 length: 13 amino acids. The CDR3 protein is CAWGGALGTEAFF. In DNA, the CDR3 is TGTGCCTGGGGCGGGGCCCTTGGAACTGAAGCTTTCTTT. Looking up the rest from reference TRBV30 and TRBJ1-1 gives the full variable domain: SQTIHQWPATLVQPVGSPLSLECTVEGTSNPNLYWYRQAAGRGLQLLFYSVGIGQISSEVPQNLSASRPQDRQFILSSKKLLLSDSGFYLCAWGGALGTEAFFGQGTRLTVV.

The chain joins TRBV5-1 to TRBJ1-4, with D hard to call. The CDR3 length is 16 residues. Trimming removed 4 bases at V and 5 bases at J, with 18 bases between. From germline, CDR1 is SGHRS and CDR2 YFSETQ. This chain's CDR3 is CASSRDVSPTNEKLFF. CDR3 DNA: TGCGCCAGCAGCCGTGATGTCTCTCCCACAAATGAAAAACTGTTTTTT.

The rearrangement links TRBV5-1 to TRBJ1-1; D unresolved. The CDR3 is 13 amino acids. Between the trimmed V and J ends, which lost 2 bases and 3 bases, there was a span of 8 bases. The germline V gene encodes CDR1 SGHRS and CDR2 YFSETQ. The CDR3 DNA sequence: TGCGCCAGCAGCTTCCAGGTCGACACTGAAGCTTTCTTT. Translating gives CASSFQVDTEAFF.

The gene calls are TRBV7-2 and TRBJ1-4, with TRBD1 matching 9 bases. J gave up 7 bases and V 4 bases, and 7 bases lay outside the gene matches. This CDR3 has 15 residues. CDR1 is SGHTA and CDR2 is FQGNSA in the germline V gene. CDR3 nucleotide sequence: TGTGCCAGCAGCTCCCCCGGGACAGGGATTGAAAAACTGTTTTTT. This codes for CASSSPGTGIEKLFF.

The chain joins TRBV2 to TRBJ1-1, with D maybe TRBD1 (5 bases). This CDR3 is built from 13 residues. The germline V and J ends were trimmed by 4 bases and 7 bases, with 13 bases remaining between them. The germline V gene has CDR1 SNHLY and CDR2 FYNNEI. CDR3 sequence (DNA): TGTGCCAGCAGTGTTCGGAGGGGCGTTGAAGCTTTCTTT. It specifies CASSVRRGVEAFF.

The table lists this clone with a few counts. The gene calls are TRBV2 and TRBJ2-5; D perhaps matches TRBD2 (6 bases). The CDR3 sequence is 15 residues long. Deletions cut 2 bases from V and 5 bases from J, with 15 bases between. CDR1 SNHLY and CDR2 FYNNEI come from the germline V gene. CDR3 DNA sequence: TGTGCCAGCAGTGAACCGGGCCTGCGGGGCGAGACCCAGTACTTC. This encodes CASSEPGLRGETQYF.

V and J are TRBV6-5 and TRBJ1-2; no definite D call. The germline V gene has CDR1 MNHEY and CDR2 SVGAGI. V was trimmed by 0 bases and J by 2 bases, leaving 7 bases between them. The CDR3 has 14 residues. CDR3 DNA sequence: TGTGCCAGCAGTTACTCCGGTGAGAACTATGGCTACACCTTC. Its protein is CASSYSGENYGYTF.

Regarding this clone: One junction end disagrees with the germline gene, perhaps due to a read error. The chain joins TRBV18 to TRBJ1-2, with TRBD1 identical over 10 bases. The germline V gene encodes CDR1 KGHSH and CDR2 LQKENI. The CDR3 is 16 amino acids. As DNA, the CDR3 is TGTGCCAGCTCGCCACCCGGACAGGGGGTTTCCTATGGCTACACCTTC. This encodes CASSPPGQGVSYGYTF.

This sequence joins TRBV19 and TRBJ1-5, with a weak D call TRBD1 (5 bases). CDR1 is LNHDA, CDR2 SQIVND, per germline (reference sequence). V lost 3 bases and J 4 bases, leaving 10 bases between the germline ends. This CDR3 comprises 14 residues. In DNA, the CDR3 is TGTGCCAGTAGTATCGGGACCTTAAATCAGCCCCAGCATTTT. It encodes CASSIGTLNQPQHF.

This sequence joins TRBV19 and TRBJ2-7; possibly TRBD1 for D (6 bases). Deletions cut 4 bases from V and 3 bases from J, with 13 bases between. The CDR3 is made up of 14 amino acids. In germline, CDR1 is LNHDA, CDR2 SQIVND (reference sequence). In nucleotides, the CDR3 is TGTGCCAGTAGTACGGACAGTCTGAACTACGAGCAGTACTTC. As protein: CASSTDSLNYEQYF.

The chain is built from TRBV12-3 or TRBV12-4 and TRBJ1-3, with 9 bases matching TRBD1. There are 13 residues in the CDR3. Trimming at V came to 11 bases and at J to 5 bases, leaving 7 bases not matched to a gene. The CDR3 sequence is CADRGAGRNTIYF. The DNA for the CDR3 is TGTGCCGACAGGGGGGCAGGTAGAAACACCATATATTTT.

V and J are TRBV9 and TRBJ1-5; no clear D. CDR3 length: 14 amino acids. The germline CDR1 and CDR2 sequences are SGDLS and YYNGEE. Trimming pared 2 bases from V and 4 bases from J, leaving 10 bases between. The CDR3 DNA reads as TGTGCCAGCAGCGTCTCGGACGGGAATCAGCCCCAGCATTTT. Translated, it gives CASSVSDGNQPQHF.

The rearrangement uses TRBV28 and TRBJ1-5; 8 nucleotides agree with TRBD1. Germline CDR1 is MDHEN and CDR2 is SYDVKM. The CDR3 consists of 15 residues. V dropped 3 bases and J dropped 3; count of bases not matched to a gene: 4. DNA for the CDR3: TGTGCCAGCAGTTTGACAGGGGCCCTCAATCAGCCCCAGCATTTT. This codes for CASSLTGALNQPQHF.

CDR3 coding DNA: TGTGCCAGCATCCCGCGGGGGACTGAGAATTATAGAACCTACGAGCAGTACTTC. Amino acid sequence: CASIPRGTENYRTYEQYF. V and J are TRBV28 and TRBJ2-7; 7 bases align to TRBD2. This CDR3 is built from 18 residues. CDR1 MDHEN and CDR2 SYDVKM come from the germline V gene. The trim removed 7 bases at V and 2 bases at J, leaving 20 bases unmatched.

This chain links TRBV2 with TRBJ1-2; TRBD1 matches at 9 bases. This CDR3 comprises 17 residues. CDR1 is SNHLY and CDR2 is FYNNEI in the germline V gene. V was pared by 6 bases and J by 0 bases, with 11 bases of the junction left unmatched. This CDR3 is CASREGQGPGANYGYTF. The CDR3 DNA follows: TGTGCCAGCAGAGAGGGACAGGGTCCAGGAGCTAACTATGGCTACACCTTC.

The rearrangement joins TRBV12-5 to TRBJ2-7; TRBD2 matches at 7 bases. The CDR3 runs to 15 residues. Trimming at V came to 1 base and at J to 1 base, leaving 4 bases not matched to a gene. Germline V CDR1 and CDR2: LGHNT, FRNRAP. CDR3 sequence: CASGLGLASSYEQYF. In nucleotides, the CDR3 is TGTGCTAGTGGTTTGGGACTAGCATCGTCCTACGAGCAGTACTTC. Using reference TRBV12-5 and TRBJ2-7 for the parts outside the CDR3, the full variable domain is DARVTQTPRHKVTEMGQEVTMRCQPILGHNTVFWYRQTMMQGLELLAYFRNRAPLDDSGMPKDRFSAEMPDATLATLKIQPSEPRDSAVYFCASGLGLASSYEQYFGPGTRLTVT.

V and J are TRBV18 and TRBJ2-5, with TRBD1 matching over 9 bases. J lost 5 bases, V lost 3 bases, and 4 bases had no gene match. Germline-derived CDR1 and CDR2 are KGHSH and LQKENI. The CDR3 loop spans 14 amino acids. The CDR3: CASSPQQGAETQYF. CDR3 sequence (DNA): TGTGCCAGCTCACCTCAACAGGGGGCCGAGACCCAGTACTTC. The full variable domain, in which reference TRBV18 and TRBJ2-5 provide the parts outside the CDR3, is NAGVMQNPRHLVRRRGQEARLRCSPMKGHSHVYWYRQLPEEGLKFMVYLQKENIIDESGMPKERFSAEFPKEGPSILRIQQVVRGDSAAYFCASSPQQGAETQYFGPGTRLLVL.

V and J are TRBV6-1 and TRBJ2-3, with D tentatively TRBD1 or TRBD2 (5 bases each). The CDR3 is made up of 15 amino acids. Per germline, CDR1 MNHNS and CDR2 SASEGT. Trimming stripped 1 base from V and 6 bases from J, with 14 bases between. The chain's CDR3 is CASSEGWGLMDTQYF. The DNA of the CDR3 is TGTGCCAGCAGTGAAGGTTGGGGGTTGATGGATACGCAGTATTTT.

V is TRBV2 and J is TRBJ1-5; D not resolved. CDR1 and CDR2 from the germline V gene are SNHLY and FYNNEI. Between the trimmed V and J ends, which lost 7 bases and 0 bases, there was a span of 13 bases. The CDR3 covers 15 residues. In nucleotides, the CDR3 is TGTGCCAGCATGTCGACTGGTTCTAGCAATCAGCCCCAGCATTTT. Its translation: CASMSTGSSNQPQHF.